Included here is one TCR beta chain sequence, with context. Its antigen remains unidentified. This specimen belongs to a study of Ad26.COV2.S vaccination and SARS-CoV-2 variants. Treatment here: around 19 received Ad26.COV2.S at low or high dose, single or two shots; about 5 received placebo; per-sample allocation not given. Sampling was done on day 63 after the first vaccine or placebo injection. Recruitment in Boston yielded a donor of adult age, 18-55 years. Germline-derived CDR1 and CDR2 are SGHDT and YYEEEE. Germline trimming cut 5 bases from V and 1 base from J; bases unmatched to any gene: 8. There are 16 residues in the CDR3. General study results and limits: Substantial response breadth was reportedly seen for spike-specific CD8+ and CD4+ T cells after vaccination.

Generated by immunoSEQ multiplex PCR, the TCRdb table keeps only in-frame clones and is missing some. The sample shows hundreds of thousands of clones, more than 80% of them seen only once. The source of this sequence is a person between 18 and 65 years old who received the Ad26.COV2.S COVID-19 vaccine or a placebo. Sequencing was performed on peripheral blood, taken in a trial of Ad26.COV2.S vaccine versus placebo. This chain links TRBV5-6 with TRBJ1-4; 7 bases fit TRBD1. The CDR3 here is CASRRGGGGTNEKLFF. CDR3 nucleotide sequence: TGTGCCAGCAGGAGAGGGGGCGGGGGAACTAATGAAAAACTGTTTTTT.